This entry concerns a single TCR beta chain. These data belong to a study of OX40 agonist ivuxolimab in advanced cancers. Overall study context: Patients received ivuxolimab, an intravenous treatment, every 2 weeks at 0.01 to 10 mg/kg. Three patients got partial responses; one had hepatocellular carcinoma and two had cutaneous melanoma.

In germline, CDR1 is MDHEN, CDR2 SYDVKM. V was clipped by 6 bases and J by 4 bases; unmatched bases: 7. This CDR3 is 15 amino acids long. Clones were sequenced by immunoSEQ multiplex PCR, and TCRdb holds only the in-frame ones, with some missing. The sample records approximately 77,000 clones, 92% being singletons. This clonotype was sampled from an adult with an advanced solid tumor such as melanoma, head and neck, liver or kidney cancer. The sequencing used CD4+ or CD8+ T cells sorted from blood, collected in a trial of the OX40 agonist ivuxolimab. J is TRBJ1-5 and V is TRBV28, with 9 bases aligning to TRBD1. DNA for the CDR3: TGTGCCAGCAGCAGTACCGGGACAGGGAATCAGCCCCAGCATTTT. Translation: CASSSTGTGNQPQHF.